Sequencing of this TCR beta chain was carried out in a study of Graves' ophthalmopathy and Graves' hyperthyroidism. A few counts support this clonotype. V was clipped by 6 bases and J by 4 bases; unmatched bases: 14. CDR3 length: 19 residues. Using RNA transcripts, the TCR beta CDR3 regions were amplified. After a first-round RT-PCR with HTBI primers, a second-round multiplex PCR was run. MiXCR, run by TCRdb on the multiplex PCR reads, gives a single entry per CDR3 protein. The table includes about 1.2 million distinct CDR3 sequences, less than 45% detected once. Input material: peripheral blood or thyroid tissue (not recorded which). The chain links TRBV12-3 or TRBV12-4 to TRBJ2-5, with TRBD2 identical over 16 bases. The receptor was isolated from an adult man with Graves' hyperthyroidism. This CDR3 is CASSQSPGTSGRALETQYF. The CDR3 DNA follows: TGTGCCAGCAGCCAATCCCCCGGGACTAGCGGGAGGGCCTTAGAGACCCAGTACTTC.